The 27 T cell receptor beta chains in this list originate from one sample, sequenced in a study of Ad26.COV2.S vaccination and SARS-CoV-2 variants. The repertoire was sequenced with immunoSEQ multiplex PCR; TCRdb's copy has only in-frame clones and lacks some. The sample lists about 280,000 clones, over 75% occurring once. Treatment specified: over 15 received Ad26.COV2.S at low or high dose, single or two shots; roughly 5 received placebo; per-sample allocation not given. Following the first vaccine or placebo injection, samples were taken on day 63. This material consisted of peripheral blood, taken in a trial of Ad26.COV2.S vaccine versus placebo. These receptors came from a person aged 18-65 years who received the Ad26.COV2.S COVID-19 vaccine or a placebo.

V usage is TRBV3-1 (or the pseudogene TRBV3-2) and J usage is TRBJ2-5; 14 nucleotides align to TRBD2. In germline, CDR1 is LGHDT, CDR2 YNNKEL (reference sequence). The CDR3 length is 17 residues. V shed 2 bases, J shed 4 bases, and the junction held 6 bases outside the gene matches. The CDR3 loop reads CASSQYRLAGGSETQYF. The CDR3 DNA reads TGTGCCAGCAGCCAATACCGACTAGCGGGGGGGTCAGAGACCCAGTACTTC.

V is TRBV28 and J is TRBJ2-3, with D possibly matching TRBD2 (5 bases). Germline assignment: CDR1 MDHEN and CDR2 SYDVKM. V was trimmed by 3 bases and J by 4 bases, leaving 23 bases between them. The CDR3 length is 18 residues. The CDR3 nucleotides are TGTGCCAGCAGTTTCCCCAGTGGGGAGTCGAGTATATCAGATACGCAGTATTTT. Encoded protein: CASSFPSGESSISDTQYF. The full variable domain, rest sourced from reference TRBV28 and TRBJ2-3, is DVKVTQSSRYLVKRTGEKVFLECVQDMDHENMFWYRQDPGLGLRLIYFSYDVKMKEKGDIPEGYSVSREKKERFSLILESASTNQTSMYLCASSFPSGESSISDTQYFGPGTRLTVL.

The chain recombines TRBV7-8 with TRBJ1-1; TRBD1 might be the D (5 bases). This CDR3 spans 15 amino acids. Trimming took 6 bases from V and 1 from J, leaving 15 bases between them. Germline assignment: CDR1 SGHVS and CDR2 FQNEAQ. The CDR3 here is CASRLLQVSNTEAFF. The CDR3, as DNA: TGTGCCAGCAGACTGCTACAGGTCTCGAACACTGAAGCTTTCTTT. The whole variable domain, remainder taken from reference TRBV7-8 and TRBJ1-1, is GAGVSQSPRYKVAKRGQDVALRCDPISGHVSLFWYQQALGQGPEFLTYFQNEAQLDKSGLPSDRFFAERPEGSVSTLKIQRTQQEDSAVYLCASRLLQVSNTEAFFGQGTRLTVV.

This chain connects TRBV18 to TRBJ1-4; D gene unclear. The CDR3 covers 17 residues. Germline assignment: CDR1 KGHSH and CDR2 LQKENI. V was clipped by 3 bases and J by 0 bases, with 14 bases between them. The CDR3 is CASSPLGDGPTNEKLFF. The DNA of the CDR3 is TGTGCCAGCTCACCCCTCGGCGACGGGCCAACTAATGAAAAACTGTTTTTT. Drawing the rest from reference TRBV18 and TRBJ1-4, the complete variable domain is NAGVMQNPRHLVRRRGQEARLRCSPMKGHSHVYWYRQLPEEGLKFMVYLQKENIIDESGMPKERFSAEFPKEGPSILRIQQVVRGDSAAYFCASSPLGDGPTNEKLFFGSGTQLSVL.

The V call is TRBV19, the J call TRBJ2-1; possibly TRBD1 for D (7 bases). The length of the CDR3 is 14 residues. Trimming stripped 6 bases from V and 8 bases from J, with 17 bases between. The V gene's germline CDR1 is LNHDA and CDR2 SQIVND (reference sequence). CDR3 amino acids: CASSSQGGNDEQFF. The DNA of the CDR3 is TGTGCCAGTAGCTCTCAGGGGGGCAACGATGAGCAGTTCTTC. Combining the CDR3 with reference TRBV19 and TRBJ2-1 gives the whole variable domain DGGITQSPKYLFRKEGQNVTLSCEQNLNHDAMYWYRQDPGQGLRLIYYSQIVNDFQKGDIAEGYSVSREKKESFPLTVTSAQKNPTAFYLCASSSQGGNDEQFFGPGTRLTVL.

Here the CDR3 reads CASSQYLAGAWNEQFF. The DNA of the CDR3 is TGTGCCAGCAGCCAGTATCTAGCGGGGGCGTGGAATGAGCAGTTCTTC. V and J are TRBV14 and TRBJ2-1, with 10 bases matching TRBD2. The V and J ends lost 3 bases and 7 bases, in that order; junction bases with no gene match: 9. The CDR3 is 16 amino acids. The V gene's germline CDR1 is SGHDN and CDR2 FVKESK.

This clone came up a few times. The chain links TRBV7-8 to TRBJ1-3; no clear D. This CDR3 has 16 residues. V lost 3 bases and J lost 0, with 12 bases in between. Germline CDR1 SGHVS, CDR2 FQNEAQ. CDR3 residues: CASSFSLATSGNTIYF. The CDR3 nucleotides read TGTGCCAGCAGCTTTTCTTTGGCGACCTCTGGAAACACCATATATTTT.

This clone was seen only once. The rearrangement uses TRBV5-1 and TRBJ2-5; D could derive from TRBD1 or TRBD2 (5 bases each). V lost 1 base and J lost 1, with 14 bases in between. In germline, CDR1 is SGHRS, CDR2 YFSETQ. This CDR3 comprises 16 residues. CDR3 in amino acids: CASSLTPNGAQETQYF. As DNA, the CDR3 is TGCGCCAGCAGCTTGACACCGAACGGGGCCCAAGAGACCCAGTACTTC.

This sequence joins TRBV15 and TRBJ1-1, with D maybe TRBD1 (5 bases). V dropped 8 bases and J dropped 1 base, with 17 bases sitting between them. Looked up from germline, CDR1 is LNHNV and CDR2 is YYDKDF (reference sequence). The CDR3 sequence is 15 residues long. DNA of the CDR3: TGTGCCACCGCGGGCGAGAGACAGAAGAACACTGAAGCTTTCTTT. Protein: CATAGERQKNTEAFF.

With respect to this clone: A much more abundant neighbour one base away suggests this may be a read error. This sample includes further DNA sequences coding for the same CDR3. This chain links TRBV6-5 with TRBJ1-1; the D is unclear. V lost 0 bases and J 4 bases, leaving 6 bases between the germline ends. In germline, CDR1 is MNHEY, CDR2 SVGAGI. The CDR3 contains 13 residues. The CDR3 nucleotides read TGTGCCAGCAGTTACTCGCGGGGCACTGAAGCTTTCTTT. Its protein product is CASSYSRGTEAFF.

V is TRBV2 and J is TRBJ2-2; 7 bases are a match to TRBD2. There are 16 residues in the CDR3. CDR1 SNHLY and CDR2 FYNNEI come from the germline V gene. The junction had 10 bases not matched to a gene; V was cut back by 5 bases and J by 4 bases. CDR3 sequence reads: CASSLLGGRATGELFF. The CDR3 DNA sequence: TGTGCCAGCAGTCTGCTCGGAGGGAGGGCCACCGGGGAGCTGTTTTTT.

The rearrangement links TRBV5-1 to TRBJ1-5; 7 bases line up with TRBD1. Unmatched junction bases numbered 11, after V lost 4 bases and J lost 4 bases. The CDR3 contains 16 residues. The V gene's germline CDR1 is SGHRS and CDR2 YFSETQ. This CDR3 is CASSRLDRLGNQPQHF. DNA of the CDR3: TGCGCCAGCAGCAGATTGGACAGGCTAGGTAATCAGCCCCAGCATTTT.

The chain is built from TRBV30 and TRBJ1-1, with no clear D. Trimming removed 2 bases from V and 4 bases from J, with 11 bases in between. This CDR3 comprises 13 residues. Germline CDR1 reads GTSNPN; CDR2 reads SVGIG (reference sequence). This CDR3 is CAWSHSRTTEAFF. In DNA form, the CDR3 reads TGTGCCTGGAGTCACTCACGAACCACTGAAGCTTTCTTT.

There are a few counts of this clone. The chain links TRBV7-2 to TRBJ2-7, with D possibly matching TRBD1 (6 bases). Germline V CDR1 and CDR2: SGHTA, FQGNSA. The CDR3 runs 14 residues. Trimming left V 3 bases short and J 4 bases short, with 13 bases between. CDR3 region: CASSLGHQTYEQYF. The CDR3 nucleotides read TGTGCCAGCAGCTTGGGACACCAAACTTACGAGCAGTACTTC.

In DNA, the CDR3 is TGTGCCAGCAGCTTGGGAACAGCGAACACTGAAGCTTTCTTT. Amino acid sequence: CASSLGTANTEAFF. The gene calls are TRBV7-8 and TRBJ1-1, with no clear D. V was shortened by 3 bases and J by 1 base, with 9 bases between the two germline ends. In germline, CDR1 is SGHVS, CDR2 FQNEAQ. The CDR3 consists of 14 residues.

The rearrangement links TRBV6-5 to TRBJ1-2; D gene uncertain. Trimming took 10 bases from V and 6 from J, leaving 12 bases between them. The germline CDR1 and CDR2 sequences are MNHEY and SVGAGI. CDR3 length: 11 residues. CDR3 DNA: TGTGCCACCCTGGTAGGGAATGGCTACACCTTC. This codes for CATLVGNGYTF.

This clone was counted a single time. V usage is TRBV5-1 and J usage is TRBJ1-5, with D maybe TRBD1 (6 bases). Germline assignment: CDR1 SGHRS and CDR2 YFSETQ. CDR3 length equals 14 residues. Trimming removed 1 base at V and 5 bases at J, with 10 bases between. CDR3 region: CASSLSRGDQPQHF. The CDR3 nucleotides are TGCGCCAGCAGCTTGAGCAGGGGTGATCAGCCCCAGCATTTT.

The V call is TRBV5-1, the J call TRBJ2-1; 7 bases fit TRBD1. V dropped 0 bases and J dropped 0; count of bases not matched to a gene: 6. Germline CDR1 and CDR2: SGHRS and YFSETQ. This CDR3 region has 17 residues. CDR3: CASSLAQAGGSYNEQFF. The CDR3 nucleotides read TGCGCCAGCAGCTTGGCCCAGGCAGGGGGCTCCTACAATGAGCAGTTCTTC. Combining the CDR3 with reference TRBV5-1 and TRBJ2-1 gives the whole variable domain KAGVTQTPRYLIKTRGQQVTLSCSPISGHRSVSWYQQTPGQGLQFLFEYFSETQRNKGNFPGRFSGRQFSNSRSEMNVSTLELGDSALYLCASSLAQAGGSYNEQFFGPGTRLTVL.

The V gene is TRBV6-6, the J gene TRBJ1-2; D ambiguous. This CDR3 contains 13 residues. Germline values: CDR1 MNHNY, CDR2 SVGAGI (reference sequence). V lost 7 bases and J lost 8, with 17 bases in between. The CDR3 DNA follows: TGTGCCAGCATCGCCCGGGATAGCGGGGGCTACACCTTC. Protein product: CASIARDSGGYTF.

The J gene is TRBJ2-6, the V gene TRBV3-1 (or the pseudogene TRBV3-2); D not resolved. This CDR3 region has 16 residues. The V end was cut by 0 bases, the J end by 0 bases, with 6 bases between. Germline-derived CDR1 and CDR2 are LGHDT and YNNKEL (reference sequence). The CDR3 bases are TGTGCCAGCAGCCAAGAGACAAACTCTGGGGCCAACGTCCTGACTTTC. It codes for CASSQETNSGANVLTF.

The gene calls are TRBV27 and TRBJ2-1, with D perhaps matching TRBD1 or TRBD2 (6 bases each). The V end was cut by 5 bases, the J end by 8 bases, with 22 bases between. CDR3 size: 16 residues. CDR1 MNHEY and CDR2 SMNVEV come from the germline V gene (reference sequence). The CDR3 protein is CASSGLRGRFIYEQFF. The CDR3 coding sequence is TGTGCCAGCAGTGGCCTGAGGGGGAGGTTCATCTATGAGCAGTTCTTC.

The V call is TRBV6-2 or TRBV6-3, the J call TRBJ1-1, with a weak D call TRBD1 (6 bases). V dropped 6 bases and J dropped 8 bases, with 19 bases sitting between them. CDR3 length: 14 residues. CDR1 and CDR2 from the germline V gene are MNHEY and SVGEGT. The CDR3 reads CASSLRTAGTEAFF. Here the CDR3 DNA reads TGTGCCAGCAGCTTACGAACCGCTGGGACAGAAGCTTTCTTT.

A few counts support this clone. The chain has TRBV5-1 and TRBJ1-1; a weak D match, TRBD1 (5 bases). Trimming shortened V by 4 bases and J by 2 bases, and 12 bases separated the two germline ends. The CDR3 totals 14 residues. Germline-derived CDR1 and CDR2 are SGHRS and YFSETQ. CDR3 sequence reads: CASSQPGPNTEAFF. DNA of the CDR3: TGCGCCAGCAGCCAGCCGGGACCCAACACTGAAGCTTTCTTT.

The rearrangement links TRBV3-1 (or the pseudogene TRBV3-2) to TRBJ1-6; 7 nucleotides agree with TRBD1. The V gene end was trimmed by 5 bases and the J gene end by 10 bases; junction bases not matched to a gene: 8. There are 14 residues in the CDR3. Germline CDR1 LGHDT, CDR2 YNNKEL (reference sequence). The CDR3 loop reads CASSADRASSPLHF. The CDR3 nucleotides are TGTGCCAGCAGCGCAGACAGGGCGAGCTCACCCCTCCACTTT.

This chain uses TRBV7-2 with TRBJ2-1, with 13 bases fitting TRBD2. The CDR3 length is 15 residues. In germline, CDR1 is SGHTA, CDR2 FQGNSA. V lost 5 bases and J lost 5; bases outside the gene matches: 3. DNA for the CDR3: TGTGCCAGCAGCCCCGGGACTAGCGGGGACAATGAGCAGTTCTTC. This codes for CASSPGTSGDNEQFF.

This chain links TRBV5-4 with TRBJ2-1; D gene uncertain. The CDR3 contains 12 residues. Germline V gene lookup returns CDR1 SGHNT and CDR2 YYREEE (reference sequence). The V and J ends lost 3 bases and 3 bases respectively, with 4 bases between them. The DNA of the CDR3 is TGTGCCAGCAGCTCAATCTACAATGAGCAGTTCTTC. Its protein is CASSSIYNEQFF.

The rearrangement uses TRBV5-1 and TRBJ2-7; perhaps TRBD1 as D (5 bases). The CDR3 contains 15 residues. In germline, CDR1 is SGHRS, CDR2 YFSETQ. V was clipped by 4 bases and J by 1 base, with 15 bases between them. The CDR3 nucleotides read TGCGCCAGCAGCCCATGGGGCACGGGTTCCTACGAGCAGTACTTC. This sequence encodes CASSPWGTGSYEQYF.